A single sample gave rise to the 7 T cell receptor beta chains below, sequenced in a study of CD8 T cells in Susac syndrome. Roughly 0.45 to 1 ug RNA was reverse transcribed with random hexamers. Each CDR3 protein is one row after TCRdb ran MiXCR on the immunoSEQ multiplex PCR reads. This sample has about 250,000 distinct CDR3 sequences; just under 95% occur once, and the top ten carry less than 0.075%. The sample taken for sequencing was CD4+ T cells from PBMCs. Receptors originate from a human donor with multiple sclerosis.

The chain has TRBV10-3 and TRBJ2-3; D perhaps matches TRBD1 (6 bases). V dropped 6 bases and J dropped 0 bases, with 28 bases sitting between them. Germline CDR1 reads ENHRY; CDR2 reads SYGVKD. This CDR3 is 20 amino acids long. Here the CDR3 reads CAISVNSPPGTLHSTDTQYF. The CDR3, as DNA: TGTGCCATCAGCGTCAATTCTCCACCGGGGACACTCCATAGCACAGATACGCAGTATTTT.

The V gene is TRBV5-6, the J gene TRBJ1-6; D remains ambiguous. The CDR3 extends over 14 amino acids. V lost 0 bases to trimming and J lost 7 bases, with 8 bases between them. Germline V lookup: CDR1 SGHDT, CDR2 YYEEEE. CDR3 DNA: TGTGCCAGCAGCTTGGACTCTAGGAATTCACCCCTCCACTTT. Protein sequence: CASSLDSRNSPLHF.

V and J are TRBV3-1 and TRBJ2-2; D ambiguous. Germline values: CDR1 LGHDT, CDR2 YNNKEL (reference sequence). CDR3 length: 15 residues. V was pared by 2 bases and J by 7 bases, with 14 bases between. CDR3 protein: CASSQNSLGGGELFF. The CDR3 coding sequence is TGTGCCAGCAGCCAAAATTCCCTCGGCGGCGGGGAGCTGTTTTTT.

This sequence joins TRBV19 and TRBJ1-3; D might be TRBD1 (5 bases). The CDR3 has 15 residues. Germline values: CDR1 LNHDA, CDR2 SQIVND (reference sequence). Trimming took 4 bases from V and 0 from J, leaving 10 bases between them. In DNA form, the CDR3 reads TGTGCCAGTAGTAGAGACAGCACCTCTGGAAACACCATATATTTT. This codes for CASSRDSTSGNTIYF. Based on the CDR3 plus reference TRBV19 and TRBJ1-3, the full variable domain is DGGITQSPKYLFRKEGQNVTLSCEQNLNHDAMYWYRQDPGQGLRLIYYSQIVNDFQKGDIAEGYSVSREKKESFPLTVTSAQKNPTAFYLCASSRDSTSGNTIYFGEGSWLTVV.

This clonotype was counted a few times. The rearrangement links TRBV24-1 to TRBJ2-5; 7 bases line up with TRBD2. Germline CDR1 KGHDR, CDR2 SFDVKD. V was pared by 3 bases and J by 4 bases, with 1 base of the junction left unmatched. CDR3 size: 13 residues. In nucleotides, the CDR3 is TGTGCCACCAGTGATGCGGGAGTAGAGACCCAGTACTTC. This translates into CATSDAGVETQYF.

The CDR3 DNA reads as TGTGCCAGCAGCTTTAGAGGGGGGAGATACGAGCAGTACTTC. Protein sequence: CASSFRGGRYEQYF. The rearrangement links TRBV5-4 to TRBJ2-7; D tentatively fits TRBD1 or TRBD2 (6 bases each). Germline V CDR1 and CDR2: SGHNT, YYREEE (reference sequence). Between the trimmed V and J ends, which lost 2 bases and 4 bases, there was a span of 13 bases. This CDR3 is built from 14 residues.

This clonotype came up a few times. This chain connects TRBV5-1 to TRBJ1-1; 8 bases are shared with TRBD1. Trimming cost V 0 bases and J 6 bases; bases outside gene matches: 4. This CDR3 is 14 amino acids long. Germline values: CDR1 SGHRS, CDR2 YFSETQ. CDR3 coding DNA: TGCGCCAGCAGCTTGGGTCAGGGGGCCGCTGAAGCTTTCTTT. Translated: CASSLGQGAAEAFF.